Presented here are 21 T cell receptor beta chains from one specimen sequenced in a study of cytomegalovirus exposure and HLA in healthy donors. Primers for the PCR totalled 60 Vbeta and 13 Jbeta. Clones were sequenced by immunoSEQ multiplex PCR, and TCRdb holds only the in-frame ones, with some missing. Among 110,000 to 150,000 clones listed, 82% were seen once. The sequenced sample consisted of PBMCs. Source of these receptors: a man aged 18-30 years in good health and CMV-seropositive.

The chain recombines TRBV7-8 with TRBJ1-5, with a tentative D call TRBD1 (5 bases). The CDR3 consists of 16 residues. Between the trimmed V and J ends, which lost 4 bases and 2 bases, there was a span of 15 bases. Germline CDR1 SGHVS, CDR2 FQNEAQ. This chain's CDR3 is CASSSGTARGNQPQHF. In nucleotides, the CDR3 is TGTGCCAGCAGCTCTGGGACTGCCAGGGGCAATCAGCCCCAGCATTTT.

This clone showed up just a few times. This CDR3 reads CASSGRTGELNTEAFF. The CDR3 DNA sequence: TGTGCCAGCAGTGGTAGGACAGGGGAACTGAACACTGAAGCTTTCTTT. The J gene is TRBJ1-1, the V gene TRBV27; 9 positions match TRBD1. This CDR3 region has 16 residues. V was clipped by 5 bases and J by 0 bases; unmatched bases: 7. From germline, CDR1 is MNHEY and CDR2 SMNVEV (reference sequence).

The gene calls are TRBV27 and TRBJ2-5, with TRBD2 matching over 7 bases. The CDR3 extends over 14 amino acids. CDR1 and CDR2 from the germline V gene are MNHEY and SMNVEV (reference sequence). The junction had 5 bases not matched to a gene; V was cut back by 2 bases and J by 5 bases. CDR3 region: CASSLAGVWETQYF. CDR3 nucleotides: TGTGCCAGCAGTTTAGCGGGAGTCTGGGAGACCCAGTACTTC.

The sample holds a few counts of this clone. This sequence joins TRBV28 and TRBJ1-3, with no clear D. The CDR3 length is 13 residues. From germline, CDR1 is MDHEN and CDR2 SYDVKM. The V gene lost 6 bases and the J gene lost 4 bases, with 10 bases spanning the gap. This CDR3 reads CASRVGLGNTIYF. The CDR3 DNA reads TGTGCCAGCAGGGTTGGACTAGGAAACACCATATATTTT.

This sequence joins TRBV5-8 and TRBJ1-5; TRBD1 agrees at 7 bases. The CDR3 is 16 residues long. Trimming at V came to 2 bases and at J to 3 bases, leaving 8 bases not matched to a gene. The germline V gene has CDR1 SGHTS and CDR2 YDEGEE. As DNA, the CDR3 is TGTGCCAGCAGCTTATCCGGGACAGCTTACAATCAGCCCCAGCATTTT. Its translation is CASSLSGTAYNQPQHF.

The CDR3 protein is CASSLAGQGHQPQHF. CDR3 nucleotides: TGTGCCAGCAGCTTAGCCGGACAGGGTCACCAGCCCCAGCATTTT. This chain joins TRBV7-2 and TRBJ1-5; the match to TRBD1 covers 8 bases. This CDR3 is built from 15 residues. The trim removed 0 bases at V and 7 bases at J, leaving 5 bases unmatched. Germline CDR1 is SGHTA and CDR2 is FQGNSA.

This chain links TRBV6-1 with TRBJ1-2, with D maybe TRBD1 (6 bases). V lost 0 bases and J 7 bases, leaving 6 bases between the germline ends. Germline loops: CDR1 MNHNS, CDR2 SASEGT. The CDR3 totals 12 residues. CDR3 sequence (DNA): TGTGCCAGCAGTGAAGCGACAGGTGGCTACACCTTC. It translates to CASSEATGGYTF.

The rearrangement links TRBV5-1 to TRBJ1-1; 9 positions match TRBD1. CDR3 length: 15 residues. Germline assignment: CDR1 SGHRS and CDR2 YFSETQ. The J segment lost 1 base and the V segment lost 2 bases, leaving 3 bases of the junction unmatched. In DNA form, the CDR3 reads TGCGCCAGCAGCTTACAGGGGGCCCAGAACACTGAAGCTTTCTTT. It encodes CASSLQGAQNTEAFF.

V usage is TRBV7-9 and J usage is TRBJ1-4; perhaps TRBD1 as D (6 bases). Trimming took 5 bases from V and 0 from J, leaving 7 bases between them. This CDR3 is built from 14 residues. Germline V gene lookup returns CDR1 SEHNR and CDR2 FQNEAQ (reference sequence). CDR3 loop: CASSRTATNEKLFF. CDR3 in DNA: TGTGCCAGCAGCCGGACAGCAACTAATGAAAAACTGTTTTTT. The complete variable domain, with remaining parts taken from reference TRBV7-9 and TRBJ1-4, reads DTGVSQNPRHKITKRGQNVTFRCDPISEHNRLYWYRQTLGQGPEFLTYFQNEAQLEKSRLLSDRFSAERPKGSFSTLEIQRTEQGDSAMYLCASSRTATNEKLFFGSGTQLSVL.

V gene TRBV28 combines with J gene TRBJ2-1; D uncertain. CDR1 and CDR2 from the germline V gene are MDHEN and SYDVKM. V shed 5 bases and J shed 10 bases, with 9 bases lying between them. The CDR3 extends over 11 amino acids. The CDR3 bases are TGTGCCAGCAGTCTGCGAGTGGAGCAGTTCTTC. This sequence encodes CASSLRVEQFF.

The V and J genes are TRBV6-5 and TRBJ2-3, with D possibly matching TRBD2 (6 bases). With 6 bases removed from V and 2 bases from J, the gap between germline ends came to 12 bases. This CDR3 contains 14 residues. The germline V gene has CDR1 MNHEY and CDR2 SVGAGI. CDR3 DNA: TGTGCCAGCAGGACCCGGGACTCCACAGATACGCAGTATTTT. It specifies CASRTRDSTDTQYF.

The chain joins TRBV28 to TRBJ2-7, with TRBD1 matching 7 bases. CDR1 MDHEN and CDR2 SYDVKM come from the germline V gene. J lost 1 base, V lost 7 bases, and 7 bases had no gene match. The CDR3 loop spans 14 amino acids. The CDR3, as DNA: TGTGCCAGCAACGACAGGGTGGGATCCTACGAGCAGTACTTC. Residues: CASNDRVGSYEQYF.

The CDR3 protein is CASSFMTSGREDTQYF. CDR3 nucleotides: TGTGCCAGCAGCTTCATGACTAGCGGGAGGGAAGATACGCAGTATTTT. The chain carries TRBV11-3 and TRBJ2-3; 14 bases fit TRBD2. Trimming took 3 bases from V and 5 from J; bases not matched to a gene: 4. The CDR3 runs to 16 residues. Germline assignment: CDR1 SGHNT and CDR2 YENEEA.

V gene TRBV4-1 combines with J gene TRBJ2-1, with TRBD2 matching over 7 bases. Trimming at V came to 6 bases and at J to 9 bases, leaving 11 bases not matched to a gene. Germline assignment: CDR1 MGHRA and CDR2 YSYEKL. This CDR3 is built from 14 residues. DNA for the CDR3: TGCGCCAGCAGGTTGGGGAGCGGGGAGGGTGAGCAGTTCTTC. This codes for CASRLGSGEGEQFF.

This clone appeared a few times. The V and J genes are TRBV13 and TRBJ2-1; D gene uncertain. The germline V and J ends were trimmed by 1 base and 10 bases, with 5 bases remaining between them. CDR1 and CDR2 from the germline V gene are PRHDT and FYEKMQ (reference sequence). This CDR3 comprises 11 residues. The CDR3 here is CASSLAGEQFF. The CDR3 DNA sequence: TGTGCCAGCAGCTTAGCCGGGGAGCAGTTCTTC.

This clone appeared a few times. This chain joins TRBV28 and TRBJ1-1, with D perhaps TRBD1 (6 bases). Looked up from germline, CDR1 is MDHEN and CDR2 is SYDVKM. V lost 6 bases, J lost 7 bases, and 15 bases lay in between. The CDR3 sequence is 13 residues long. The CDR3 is CASSPGQTGEAFF. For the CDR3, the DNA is TGTGCCAGCAGCCCCGGACAGACCGGTGAAGCTTTCTTT.

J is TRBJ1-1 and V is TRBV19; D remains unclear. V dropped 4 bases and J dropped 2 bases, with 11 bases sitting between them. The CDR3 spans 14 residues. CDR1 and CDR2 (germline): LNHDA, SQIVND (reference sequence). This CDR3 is CASSTTRLNTEAFF. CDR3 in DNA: TGTGCCAGTAGTACCACAAGACTAAACACTGAAGCTTTCTTT. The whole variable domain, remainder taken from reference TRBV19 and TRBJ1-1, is DGGITQSPKYLFRKEGQNVTLSCEQNLNHDAMYWYRQDPGQGLRLIYYSQIVNDFQKGDIAEGYSVSREKKESFPLTVTSAQKNPTAFYLCASSTTRLNTEAFFGQGTRLTVV.

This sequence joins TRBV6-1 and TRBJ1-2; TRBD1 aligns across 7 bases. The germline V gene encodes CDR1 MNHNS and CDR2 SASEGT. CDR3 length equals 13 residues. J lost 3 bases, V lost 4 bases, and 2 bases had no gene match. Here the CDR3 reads CASSGTGDYGYTF. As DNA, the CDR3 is TGTGCCAGCAGTGGTACAGGGGACTATGGCTACACCTTC.

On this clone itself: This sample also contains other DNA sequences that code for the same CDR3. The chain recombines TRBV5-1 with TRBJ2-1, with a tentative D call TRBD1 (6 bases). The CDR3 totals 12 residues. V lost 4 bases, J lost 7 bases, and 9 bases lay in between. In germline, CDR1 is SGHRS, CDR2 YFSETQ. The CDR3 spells CASSLTGNEQFF. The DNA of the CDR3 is TGCGCCAGCAGCCTAACAGGGAATGAGCAGTTCTTC.

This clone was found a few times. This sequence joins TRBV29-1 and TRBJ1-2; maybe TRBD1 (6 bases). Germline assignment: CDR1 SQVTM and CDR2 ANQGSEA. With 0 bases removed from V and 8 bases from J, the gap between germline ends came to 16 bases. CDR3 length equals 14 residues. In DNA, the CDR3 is TGCAGCGTTGAAGATCGTGGACAGTCAGCGGGCTACACCTTC. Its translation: CSVEDRGQSAGYTF.

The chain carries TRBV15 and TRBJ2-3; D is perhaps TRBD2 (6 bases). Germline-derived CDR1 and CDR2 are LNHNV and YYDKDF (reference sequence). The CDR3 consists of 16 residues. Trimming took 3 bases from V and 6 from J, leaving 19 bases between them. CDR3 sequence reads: CATSRTGGPREDTQYF. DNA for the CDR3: TGTGCCACCAGCAGGACCGGAGGGCCGCGCGAGGATACGCAGTATTTT.